This is a list of T cell receptor beta chains from one sample in a study of regulatory T cells in long-lasting Graves disease. One entry per CDR3 protein results from TCRdb running MiXCR on the multiplex PCR reads. The sample comprises approximately 350,000 distinct CDR3 sequences, around 15% of which are singletons, and around 27% rests with the top ten. This same sample was also taken into another study, of T cells in Graves' hyperthyroidism and ophthalmopathy.

The specimen comprised peripheral blood mononuclear cells (PBMCs), sampled at new diagnosis, from a patient treated with antithyroid drugs. Receptor source: a man aged 35-49 years with Graves disease. Each CDR3 is given with its conserved first and last residue. Fields, in order: D gene, J gene, clone size, V gene, CDR3 protein, CDR3 DNA. A D gene is named only where the DNA matches it firmly. Clone size is not always given. Where it is, it says once, few, many or a class for expanded clones.

NA | TRBJ2-3 | many | TRBV5-1 | CASSLPTMVLQDTQYF | TGCGCCAGCAGCTTGCCCACCATGGTGCTGCAAGATACGCAGTATTTT
NA | TRBJ2-7 | many | TRBV28 | CASSAPGQNPYEQYF | TGTGCCAGCAGTGCCCCGGGACAAAATCCCTACGAGCAGTACTTC
NA | TRBJ2-1 | many | TRBV12-3/TRBV12-4 | CASSLALGAAYNEQFF | TGTGCCAGCAGTTTAGCCCTCGGGGCTGCCTACAATGAGCAGTTCTTC
NA | TRBJ1-2 | few | TRBV20-1 | CSAMPPGSGRYGYTF | TGCAGTGCTATGCCTCCGGGGAGCGGTAGGTATGGCTACACCTTC
NA | TRBJ1-1 | many | TRBV29-1 | CSARRMNTEAFF | TGCAGCGCCAGACGGATGAACACTGAAGCTTTCTTT
NA | TRBJ2-5 | NA | TRBV29-1 | CSVGAVRETQYF | TGCAGCGTTGGGGCAGTACGAGAGACCCAGTACTTC
NA | TRBJ1-5 | many | TRBV9 | CASSAHPASNQPQHF | TGTGCCAGCAGCGCTCATCCGGCTAGCAATCAGCCCCAGCATTTT
NA | TRBJ2-7 | many | TRBV2 | CASSGSDAPTYEQYF | TGTGCCAGCAGTGGGTCGGACGCACCGACCTACGAGCAGTACTTC
NA | TRBJ2-7 | NA | TRBV4-3 | CASSQVVRGGYEQYF | TGCGCCAGCAGCCAAGTAGTGAGGGGAGGCTACGAGCAGTACTTC
NA | TRBJ1-3 | few | TRBV5-6 | CASSFARGGNTIYF | TGTGCCAGCAGCTTCGCGAGGGGTGGAAACACCATATATTTT
TRBD2 | TRBJ2-2 | few | TRBV5-1 | CASTTSGAINTGELFF | TGCGCCAGCACGACTAGCGGGGCAATAAACACCGGGGAGCTGTTTTTT
NA | TRBJ2-2 | many | TRBV12-3/TRBV12-4 | CASSLSTLGTGELFF | TGTGCCAGCAGTTTGTCGACGCTGGGCACCGGGGAGCTGTTTTTT
NA | TRBJ2-1 | NA | TRBV25-1 | CASSRKGWAYNEQFF | TGTGCCAGCAGTCGGAAGGGGTGGGCCTACAATGAGCAGTTCTTC
NA | TRBJ1-5 | many | TRBV6-5 | CASSYFGPGSGQPQHF | TGTGCCAGCAGTTACTTCGGCCCAGGGAGTGGTCAGCCCCAGCATTTT
TRBD1 | TRBJ2-1 | many | TRBV27 | CASSTPGQSYNEQFF | TGTGCCAGCAGTACCCCGGGACAGTCCTACAATGAGCAGTTCTTC
NA | TRBJ1-1 | many | TRBV20-1 | CSARVENTEAFF | TGCAGTGCTAGAGTGGAGAACACTGAAGCTTTCTTT
NA | TRBJ2-3 | NA | TRBV20-1 | CSARDLASATSTDTQYF | TGCAGTGCTAGAGATTTAGCTAGCGCGACTAGCACAGATACGCAGTATTTT
TRBD1 | TRBJ1-4 | many | TRBV27 | CASSLSRQGGATNEKLFF | TGTGCCAGCAGTTTATCGAGACAGGGCGGGGCAACTAATGAAAAACTGTTTTTT
NA | TRBJ1-1 | many | TRBV20-1 | CSANRPLNTEAFF | TGCAGTGCTAACCGACCCCTGAACACTGAAGCTTTCTTT
NA | TRBJ2-7 | many | TRBV28 | CASSLLGLPEQYF | TGTGCCAGCAGTTTATTGGGTTTACCCGAGCAGTACTTC
NA | TRBJ2-1 | many | TRBV7-3 | CASSLRQGGEGEQFF | TGTGCCAGCAGCTTACGACAGGGAGGTGAAGGTGAGCAGTTCTTC
NA | TRBJ1-2 | many | TRBV30 | CAWTTGIHGYTF | TGTGCCTGGACCACAGGGATTCATGGCTACACCTTC